Shown below are 22 T cell receptor beta chains from a single sample sequenced in a study of T cell responses to AZD1222 COVID-19 vaccine. The repertoire was sequenced with immunoSEQ multiplex PCR; TCRdb's copy has only in-frame clones and lacks some. Of around 70,000 clones listed, around 74% are singletons. The sample was peripheral blood, taken on day 0 of MenACWY control vaccination. These receptors all stem from an adult in good health.

This clone occurred once. The chain employs TRBV27 and TRBJ2-7, with D possibly TRBD1 on 5 matching bases. Between the trimmed V and J ends, which lost 5 bases and 3 bases, there was a span of 11 bases. CDR1 MNHEY and CDR2 SMNVEV come from the germline V gene (reference sequence). The CDR3 runs to 13 residues. CDR3 sequence reads: CASSLSDSYEQYF. The CDR3 nucleotides read TGTGCCAGCAGTCTAAGCGACAGCTACGAGCAGTACTTC.

The chain employs TRBV5-6 and TRBJ2-7; D gene uncertain. The ends were cut back, 1 base at V and 2 bases at J, with 10 bases in the middle. The CDR3 runs to 14 residues. The germline V gene has CDR1 SGHDT and CDR2 YYEEEE. The CDR3 protein is CASSLTDTAYEQYF. The CDR3 DNA reads as TGTGCCAGCAGCTTGACCGACACCGCCTACGAGCAGTACTTC.

This chain connects TRBV2 to TRBJ1-1; D is unclear. V dropped 7 bases and J dropped 1 base, with 10 bases sitting between them. CDR1 is SNHLY, CDR2 FYNNEI, per germline. The CDR3 covers 13 residues. CDR3 protein: CASNDGTNTEAFF. The DNA for the CDR3 is TGTGCCAGCAACGACGGTACGAACACTGAAGCTTTCTTT.

The gene calls are TRBV28 and TRBJ2-3; TRBD2 matches at 9 bases. There are 16 residues in the CDR3. CDR1 and CDR2 (germline): MDHEN, SYDVKM. Trimming removed 4 bases from V and 2 bases from J; junction bases left unmatched: 7. The CDR3 DNA follows: TGTGCCAGCAGTTCCCCGGGACTAGCCTACACAGATACGCAGTATTTT. This translates into CASSSPGLAYTDTQYF.

The chain employs TRBV7-8 and TRBJ1-2, with D possibly matching TRBD1 (5 bases). CDR3 length: 13 residues. V lost 4 bases, J lost 2 bases, and 8 bases lay in between. Germline CDR1 reads SGHVS; CDR2 reads FQNEAQ. This CDR3 reads CASSSTANYGYTF. CDR3 sequence (DNA): TGTGCCAGCAGCTCGACAGCGAACTATGGCTACACCTTC.

The V call is TRBV18, the J call TRBJ2-5; D gene uncertain. Per germline, CDR1 KGHSH and CDR2 LQKENI. The length of the CDR3 is 13 residues. The ends were cut back, 2 bases at V and 5 bases at J, with 9 bases in the middle. The CDR3 spells CASSPSLGETQYF. Written as DNA, the CDR3 is TGTGCCAGCTCACCATCTCTGGGTGAGACCCAGTACTTC.

The CDR3 DNA is TGCGCCCGGTACTTAAGGACAGGGGGTCGTAATGAGCAGTTCTTC. It codes for CARYLRTGGRNEQFF. The V and J genes are TRBV10-2 and TRBJ2-1; 10 bases match TRBD1. This CDR3 spans 15 amino acids. Trimming took 11 bases from V and 7 from J; bases not matched to a gene: 14. The V gene's germline CDR1 is WSHSY and CDR2 SAAADI.

This clone was detected ten times or more. The chain couples TRBV20-1 to TRBJ1-4; no firm D call. Germline values: CDR1 DFQATT, CDR2 SNEGSKA (reference sequence). The CDR3 spans 11 residues. The V end was cut by 6 bases, the J end by 11 bases, with 13 bases between. The CDR3 loop reads CSAGSVEKLFF. The CDR3 DNA sequence: TGCAGTGCGGGGAGTGTAGAGAAACTGTTTTTT.

The genes are TRBV7-2 and TRBJ2-5, with D possibly being TRBD1 (5 bases). This CDR3 is 13 amino acids long. V lost 5 bases to trimming and J lost 5 bases, with 12 bases between them. The germline CDR1 and CDR2 sequences are SGHTA and FQGNSA. DNA of the CDR3: TGTGCCAGCAGCAGGGGTATGATGGAGACCCAGTACTTC. It codes for CASSRGMMETQYF.

CDR3 in DNA: TGTGCCCACCAGGTGGGGAACACTGAAGCTTTCTTT. Its translation is CAHQVGNTEAFF. The rearrangement joins TRBV30 to TRBJ1-1; no clear D. V was trimmed by 8 bases and J by 1 base, leaving 11 bases between them. The length of the CDR3 is 12 residues. The V gene's germline CDR1 is GTSNPN and CDR2 SVGIG (reference sequence).

V gene TRBV20-1 combines with J gene TRBJ2-5; no definite D call. Germline V CDR1 and CDR2: DFQATT, SNEGSKA (reference sequence). The CDR3 loop spans 11 amino acids. The V and J ends lost 2 bases and 5 bases respectively, with 6 bases between them. The CDR3 is CSARNRETQYF. CDR3 nucleotides: TGCAGTGCTAGAAATAGGGAGACCCAGTACTTC.

J is TRBJ2-3 and V is TRBV30, with D perhaps TRBD1 or TRBD2 (5 bases each). The CDR3 runs 15 residues. CDR1 and CDR2 from the germline V gene are GTSNPN and SVGIG (reference sequence). With 3 bases removed from V and 2 bases from J, the gap between germline ends came to 15 bases. This CDR3 reads CAWSRRGGTTDTQYF. The CDR3 bases are TGTGCCTGGAGCCGCCGTGGGGGTACCACAGATACGCAGTATTTT.

The chain couples TRBV5-1 to TRBJ2-6, with no clear D. Germline V CDR1 and CDR2: SGHRS, YFSETQ. This CDR3 has 14 residues. V was trimmed by 2 bases and J by 0 bases, leaving 3 bases between them. This chain's CDR3 is CASSFVSGANVLTF. DNA for the CDR3: TGCGCCAGCAGCTTCGTCTCTGGGGCCAACGTCCTGACTTTC.

The chain combines TRBV6-2 or TRBV6-3 with TRBJ2-1; TRBD2 is a possible D gene (5 bases). The CDR3 length is 12 residues. Germline lookup yields CDR1 MNHEY and CDR2 SVGEGT. V was pared by 2 bases and J by 8 bases, with 7 bases between. The CDR3 loop is CASSYTDYEQFF. In DNA, the CDR3 is TGTGCCAGCAGTTACACGGACTATGAGCAGTTCTTC.

The chain has TRBV5-5 and TRBJ2-3; no definite D call. CDR1 SGHKS and CDR2 YYEKEE come from the germline V gene (reference sequence). The CDR3 loop spans 15 amino acids. Trimming pared 0 bases from V and 2 bases from J, leaving 10 bases between. CDR3 sequence reads: CASSLVEVLTDTQYF. CDR3 bases: TGTGCCAGCAGCTTGGTCGAAGTGCTCACAGATACGCAGTATTTT.

The chain carries TRBV3-1 (or the pseudogene TRBV3-2) and TRBJ1-6; no definite D call. The CDR3 contains 12 residues. V was cut by 3 bases and J by 10 bases, with 7 bases left in between. Germline V gene data show CDR1 as LGHDT and CDR2 as YNNKEL (reference sequence). CDR3 residues: CASSQSGSPLHF. CDR3 sequence (DNA): TGTGCCAGCAGCCAGTCGGGGTCACCCCTCCACTTT.

The chain carries TRBV24-1 and TRBJ2-1; D unclear. The CDR3 has 15 amino acids. V was cut by 1 base and J by 7 bases, with 13 bases left in between. CDR1 KGHDR and CDR2 SFDVKD come from the germline V gene. The CDR3 reads CATSDFNSPGNEQFF. DNA of the CDR3: TGTGCCACCAGTGATTTCAACAGCCCTGGGAATGAGCAGTTCTTC.

J is TRBJ1-1 and V is TRBV18; D might be TRBD1 (5 bases). The CDR3 length is 13 residues. The germline V gene has CDR1 KGHSH and CDR2 LQKENI. V was shortened by 2 bases and J by 11 bases, with 15 bases between the two germline ends. CDR3 bases: TGTGCCAGCTCACCAGAACAGGCCGGCGGGGCTTTCTTT. It is translated as CASSPEQAGGAFF.

The V call is TRBV7-2, the J call TRBJ2-7; no definite D call. In germline, CDR1 is SGHTA, CDR2 FQGNSA. V dropped 1 base and J dropped 2 bases, with 9 bases sitting between them. The CDR3 extends over 14 amino acids. This CDR3 reads CASSLDTATYEQYF. The CDR3 nucleotides are TGTGCCAGCAGCTTAGACACGGCCACCTACGAGCAGTACTTC.

CDR3: CASSVSTVNYGYTF. CDR3 bases: TGTGCCAGTAGTGTGTCGACGGTGAACTATGGCTACACCTTC. The chain has TRBV19 and TRBJ1-2; D gene unclear. This CDR3 is 14 amino acids long. The germline V and J ends were trimmed by 5 bases and 2 bases, with 12 bases remaining between them. CDR1 and CDR2 from the germline V gene are LNHDA and SQIVND (reference sequence).

This clone was observed a few times. This chain joins TRBV4-2 and TRBJ2-1; tentatively, D is TRBD1 (5 bases). The CDR3 is made up of 15 amino acids. CDR1 is LGHNA and CDR2 is YNFKEQ in the germline V gene. Trimming cost V 3 bases and J 6 bases, with 15 bases left between them. For the CDR3, the DNA is TGTGCCAGCAGCCACCCTAGGGGTTGGGGCAATGAGCAGTTCTTC. Amino acids: CASSHPRGWGNEQFF.

The chain has TRBV19 and TRBJ2-7; a possible D gene is TRBD1 (5 bases). Trimming removed 3 bases from V and 3 bases from J, with 9 bases in between. The CDR3 spans 13 residues. Germline V gene sequence: CDR1 LNHDA, CDR2 SQIVND (reference sequence). The DNA for the CDR3 is TGTGCCAGTAGTATCGGACAACGCTACGAGCAGTACTTC. Translation: CASSIGQRYEQYF.